This T cell receptor (beta chain) was sequenced in a study of blood T cell repertoires in COVID-19. Profiled with immunoSEQ multiplex PCR; TCRdb holds only in-frame clones, not every one. The sample carries about 250,000 clones, around 85% recorded once. V lost 3 bases, J lost 5 bases, and 17 bases lay in between. Germline V gene data show CDR1 as SGHRS and CDR2 as YFSETQ. The CDR3 runs to 15 residues. In its sample, this clone was seen a few times. Sequencing was carried out using peripheral blood. The receptor comes from a human donor with COVID-19, enrolled during active disease. The donor label of this sample is uncertain. V and J are TRBV5-1 and TRBJ1-1, with D perhaps matching TRBD1 (6 bases). CDR3 nucleotide sequence: TGCGCCAGCAGCTGGGGGCCGGGGCTAGGAACTGAAGCTTTCTTT. Its translation: CASSWGPGLGTEAFF.